This T cell receptor beta chain was sequenced in a study of T-cell memory formation after mild COVID-19. TCRdb re-called the 5' RACE reads through MiXCR, storing one row per CDR3 protein. The repertoire holds 450,000 or so distinct CDR3 sequences, with around a quarter as singletons. Trimming removed 3 bases from V and 2 bases from J; junction bases left unmatched: 6. The CDR3 is made up of 14 amino acids. Germline CDR1 is DFQATT and CDR2 is SNEGSKA (reference sequence). Sequenced: PBMCs or a T cell subset sorted from them (not recorded which). The rearrangement joins TRBV20-1 to TRBJ1-2; 7 bases align to TRBD1. This receptor was obtained from an adult woman who had mild COVID-19 (a few samples of this study predate the infection). Cell type and time point are not known. The CDR3 DNA reads TGCAGTGCTAGGCTGGGACAGAACAACTATGGCTACACCTTC. Protein product: CSARLGQNNYGYTF.